This T cell receptor (beta chain) was documented in a study of blood T cell repertoires in COVID-19. About the study: There were acute and convalescent COVID-19 samples, and they came from the United States, Italy and Spain.

The CDR3 sequence is 15 residues long. In germline, CDR1 is SGHNT, CDR2 YYREEE (reference sequence). Trimming at V came to 4 bases and at J to 5 bases, leaving 6 bases not matched to a gene. Original data processing: Estimated nucleated cell counts came from reference gene primer amplification. Clones were sequenced by immunoSEQ multiplex PCR, and TCRdb holds only the in-frame ones, with some missing. For V, J and clone size, that table is used; D and trimming come from the DNA. The sample has around 260,000 clones; 86% are singletons. This clonotype was sampled from a woman aged 25 to 39 with active or convalescent COVID-19. Sequencing input: peripheral blood. J is TRBJ2-2 and V is TRBV5-4, with 9 bases identical to TRBD2. Here the CDR3 reads CASSEKTSGTGELFF. The CDR3 nucleotides read TGTGCCAGCAGCGAGAAGACTAGCGGTACCGGGGAGCTGTTTTTT.